The entry below describes one T cell receptor (beta chain). CDR3 length: 13 residues. Between the trimmed V and J ends, which lost 2 bases and 3 bases, there was a span of 7 bases. Germline assignment: CDR1 ENHRY and CDR2 SYGVKD. The sample belongs to a study of early T cells in non-severe SARS-CoV-2 infection. Individual cDNA molecules were tagged with unique molecular identifiers. TCRdb reanalysed the 5' RACE reads using MiXCR and keeps one entry per CDR3 protein. The table lists roughly 80,000 distinct CDR3 sequences, over 12% of them singletons. Sequences were obtained from whole blood. The receptor was derived from an adult who was a healthcare worker with PCR-confirmed SARS-CoV-2 infection or an uninfected control (not recorded which). V gene TRBV10-3 combines with J gene TRBJ2-5; no clear D. CDR3 residues: CAISEREEETQYF. In DNA, the CDR3 is TGTGCCATCAGTGAGAGGGAAGAAGAGACCCAGTACTTC.